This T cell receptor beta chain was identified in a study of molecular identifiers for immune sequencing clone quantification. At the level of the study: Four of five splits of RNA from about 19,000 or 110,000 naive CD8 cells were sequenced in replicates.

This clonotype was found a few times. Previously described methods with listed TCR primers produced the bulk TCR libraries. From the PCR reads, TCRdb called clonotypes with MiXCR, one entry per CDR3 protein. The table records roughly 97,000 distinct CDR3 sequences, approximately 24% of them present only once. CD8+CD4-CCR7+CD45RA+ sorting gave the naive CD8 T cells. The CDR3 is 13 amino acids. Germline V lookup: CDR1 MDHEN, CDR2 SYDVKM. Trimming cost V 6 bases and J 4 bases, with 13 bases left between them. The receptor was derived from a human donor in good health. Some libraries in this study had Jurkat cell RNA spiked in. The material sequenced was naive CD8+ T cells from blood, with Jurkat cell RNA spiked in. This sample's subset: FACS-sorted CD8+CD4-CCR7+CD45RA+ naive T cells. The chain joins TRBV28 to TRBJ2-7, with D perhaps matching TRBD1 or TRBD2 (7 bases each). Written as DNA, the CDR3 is TGTGCCAGCAGCGCCAGGGGGGGGTACGAGCAGTACTTC. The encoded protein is CASSARGGYEQYF.